These 20 T cell receptor beta chains share one sample of origin, sequenced in a study of vaccination effects on CD4 cells after COVID-19. Peptide-pool stimulation followed by sequencing identified expanded antigen-specific CD4+ clonotypes in the ViraFEST assay. An approximately 10-day culture period preceded the isolation of CD4+ T cells. Subjects were given two BNT162b2 or mRNA-1273 vaccine doses. Method: immunoSEQ multiplex PCR; TCRdb's copy keeps in-frame clones and lacks some. In the table there are tens of thousands of clones, around 82% of which are singletons. These receptors are not linked to any known antigen. The specimen comprised CD4+ T cells from PBMCs cultured with HCoV-NL63 spike peptides, sampled after COVID-19 vaccination. All receptors derive from a human donor who received a COVID-19 vaccine. Some clones in this sample may be carry-over from other donors' samples.

This clone was picked up one time. V and J are TRBV2 and TRBJ1-3; D may be TRBD1 (6 bases). Between the trimmed V and J ends, which lost 0 bases and 2 bases, there was a span of 11 bases. CDR1 and CDR2 (germline): SNHLY, FYNNEI. The CDR3 covers 16 residues. CDR3 protein: CASSEAGAGAGNTIYF. CDR3 coding DNA: TGTGCCAGCAGTGAAGCGGGGGCAGGGGCTGGAAACACCATATATTTT.

The gene calls are TRBV21-1 and TRBJ2-2; the table's D call, TRBD2, has no DNA check behind it. TRBV21-1 represents a pseudogene. This CDR3 contains 19 residues. The CDR3: CASSKLILAGGPRTGELFF. The CDR3 DNA follows: TGTGCCAGCAGCAAATTGATACTAGCGGGGGGGCCCCGAACCGGGGAGCTGTTTTTT.

This rearrangement joins TRBV2 to TRBJ1-4; 9 bases line up with TRBD1. V dropped 6 bases and J dropped 5; count of bases not matched to a gene: 10. CDR1 SNHLY and CDR2 FYNNEI come from the germline V gene. The CDR3 extends over 16 amino acids. The CDR3 bases are TGTGCCAGCAGCGACGGGACAGGGAGACACAATGAAAAACTGTTTTTT. Its protein product is CASSDGTGRHNEKLFF. Together with reference TRBV2 and TRBJ1-4, the CDR3 gives the full variable domain: EPEVTQTPSHQVTQMGQEVILRCVPISNHLYFYWYRQILGQKVEFLVSFYNNEISEKSEIFDDQFSVERPDGSNFTLKIRSTKLEDSAMYFCASSDGTGRHNEKLFFGSGTQLSVL.

The chain uses TRBV7-9 and TRBJ2-2; D possibly corresponds to TRBD2 (7 bases). The CDR3 runs 14 residues. Per the germline V gene, CDR1 is SEHNR and CDR2 is FQNEAQ (reference sequence). V lost 6 bases to trimming and J lost 6 bases, with 14 bases between them. The CDR3 here is CASRTTGRAGELFF. In DNA form, the CDR3 reads TGTGCCAGCAGAACAACAGGGAGGGCCGGGGAGCTGTTTTTT.

The chain uses TRBV19 and TRBJ1-5; D remains ambiguous. The CDR3 spans 18 residues. Trimming stripped 9 bases from V and 1 base from J, with 25 bases between. From germline, CDR1 is LNHDA and CDR2 SQIVND (reference sequence). The DNA for the CDR3 is TGTGCCAGCCGACCCACAAATAAGGGCAGCCCCAGCAATCAGCCCCAGCATTTT. Protein: CASRPTNKGSPSNQPQHF.

In its sample, this clone was seen a few times. The rearrangement uses TRBV28 and TRBJ2-7, with a possible D match to TRBD1 (5 bases). Germline loops: CDR1 MDHEN, CDR2 SYDVKM. The CDR3 runs to 13 residues. Trimming left V 2 bases short and J 5 bases short, with 10 bases between. CDR3 sequence reads: CASSLRGRDEQYV. CDR3 DNA sequence: TGTGCCAGCAGTTTAAGGGGCAGGGACGAGCAGTACGTC.

The chain links TRBV10-3 to TRBJ2-3; D is unresolved. Germline V gene sequence: CDR1 ENHRY, CDR2 SYGVKD. V lost 6 bases and J 5 bases, leaving 12 bases between the germline ends. The CDR3 runs 13 residues. The CDR3 sequence: CAISPRTLDTQYF. CDR3 sequence (DNA): TGTGCCATCAGCCCGCGGACGCTAGATACGCAGTATTTT.

CDR3 sequence reads: CATSVFLPEETQYF. DNA for the CDR3: TGTGCCACCAGTGTCTTCCTGCCAGAAGAGACCCAGTACTTC. This rearrangement joins TRBV24-1 to TRBJ2-5; D is unresolved. V shed 5 bases and J shed 3 bases, with 12 bases lying between them. This CDR3 contains 14 residues. Germline V gene sequence: CDR1 KGHDR, CDR2 SFDVKD.

The gene calls are TRBV5-6 and TRBJ2-5, with D perhaps matching TRBD1 (6 bases). V was shortened by 0 bases and J by 6 bases, with 12 bases between the two germline ends. Germline V lookup: CDR1 SGHDT, CDR2 YYEEEE. CDR3 size: 14 residues. This CDR3 is CASSLDREIQTQYF. CDR3 DNA sequence: TGTGCCAGCAGCTTGGACAGGGAGATCCAGACCCAGTACTTC.

The chain uses TRBV24-1 and TRBJ2-5; 8 positions match TRBD1. From germline, CDR1 is KGHDR and CDR2 SFDVKD. V was pared by 4 bases and J by 1 base, with 4 bases of the junction left unmatched. The length of the CDR3 is 15 residues. The CDR3 DNA is TGTGCCACCAGTGACCAGACAGGGGCCCAAGAGACCCAGTACTTC. Encoded protein: CATSDQTGAQETQYF.

The chain joins TRBV4-1 to TRBJ2-1, with D uncertain. Germline V gene data show CDR1 as MGHRA and CDR2 as YSYEKL. The CDR3 runs 16 residues. V lost 1 base, J lost 3 bases, and 13 bases lay in between. The CDR3 DNA reads as TGCGCCAGCAGCCAAGCGGAAAATCAGGACTACAATGAGCAGTTCTTC. Its translation: CASSQAENQDYNEQFF.

The chain recombines TRBV27 with TRBJ1-6, with D maybe TRBD1 (6 bases). Germline loops: CDR1 MNHEY, CDR2 SMNVEV (reference sequence). CDR3 length equals 15 residues. V was trimmed by 4 bases and J by 7 bases, leaving 14 bases between them. CDR3 DNA sequence: TGTGCCAGCAGTTCAAGTGGGACAAGGAATTCACCCCTCCACTTT. As protein: CASSSSGTRNSPLHF.

This clone was seen a handful of times. This sample includes further DNA sequences coding for the same CDR3. The rearrangement uses TRBV18 and TRBJ2-5, with D maybe TRBD1 (6 bases). CDR3 size: 13 residues. Germline loops: CDR1 KGHSH, CDR2 LQKENI. The ends were cut back, 3 bases at V and 2 bases at J, with 7 bases in the middle. CDR3 coding DNA: TGTGCCAGCTCACCGGGACAACAAGAGACCCAGTACTTC. It specifies CASSPGQQETQYF. Drawing the rest from reference TRBV18 and TRBJ2-5, the complete variable domain is NAGVMQNPRHLVRRRGQEARLRCSPMKGHSHVYWYRQLPEEGLKFMVYLQKENIIDESGMPKERFSAEFPKEGPSILRIQQVVRGDSAAYFCASSPGQQETQYFGPGTRLLVL.

This clone occurred once. V and J are TRBV7-8 and TRBJ1-2; 9 positions match TRBD1. There are 16 residues in the CDR3. In germline, CDR1 is SGHVS, CDR2 FQNEAQ. The J segment lost 2 bases and the V segment lost 2 bases, leaving 6 bases of the junction unmatched. The CDR3 nucleotides read TGTGCCAGCAGCTTACCAGGGACAGGGCCAAACTATGGCTACACCTTC. Encoded protein: CASSLPGTGPNYGYTF.

The chain couples TRBV19 to TRBJ1-3, with D maybe TRBD1 (6 bases). Germline CDR1 and CDR2: LNHDA and SQIVND (reference sequence). The CDR3 is 14 residues long. With 8 bases removed from V and 9 bases from J, the gap between germline ends came to 20 bases. The CDR3 sequence is CASSNRELIGTIYF. The CDR3 region has the DNA TGTGCCAGTTCTAACAGGGAGCTCATCGGCACCATATATTTT. Supplemented by reference TRBV19 and TRBJ1-3, the full variable domain reads DGGITQSPKYLFRKEGQNVTLSCEQNLNHDAMYWYRQDPGQGLRLIYYSQIVNDFQKGDIAEGYSVSREKKESFPLTVTSAQKNPTAFYLCASSNRELIGTIYFGEGSWLTVV.

This clone was counted a single time. CDR3 loop: CASRRGTDTFYGYTF. DNA of the CDR3: TGTGCCAGCCGGAGGGGGACAGACACGTTCTATGGCTACACCTTC. The chain recombines TRBV6-5 with TRBJ1-2; 7 bases match TRBD1. The CDR3 runs to 15 residues. CDR1 and CDR2 from the germline V gene are MNHEY and SVGAGI. J lost 4 bases, V lost 8 bases, and 13 bases had no gene match.

The V gene is TRBV28, the J gene TRBJ2-5; possible D gene TRBD2, 6 bases. V was trimmed by 2 bases and J by 5 bases, leaving 9 bases between them. Germline CDR1 is MDHEN and CDR2 is SYDVKM. This CDR3 comprises 13 residues. The CDR3 region has the DNA TGTGCCAGCAGTTTAGAGGGGAGGGAGACCCAGTACTTC. It is translated as CASSLEGRETQYF.

This clone was recorded only once. The chain uses TRBV30 and TRBJ1-4; no clear D gene. Germline loops: CDR1 GTSNPN, CDR2 SVGIG (reference sequence). V was pared by 1 base and J by 1 base, with 7 bases between. CDR3 length: 14 residues. The chain's CDR3 is CAWSGVRTNEKLFF. The CDR3, as DNA: TGTGCCTGGAGTGGCGTCAGAACTAATGAAAAACTGTTTTTT.

This chain joins TRBV21-1 and TRBJ2-5. TRBV21-1 is labeled a pseudogene. This CDR3 region has 16 residues. The DNA of the CDR3 is TGTGCCAGCAGCCCAAGGGGGGTAGGTACTGTTGAGACCCAGTACTTC. As protein: CASSPRGVGTVETQYF.

This clone showed up just once. This chain connects TRBV11-2 to TRBJ1-1; the D gene is possibly TRBD1 (5 bases). The CDR3 sequence is 13 residues long. Germline V gene data show CDR1 as SGHAT and CDR2 as FQNNGV. V lost 3 bases and J lost 7, with 12 bases in between. The CDR3 loop is CASSFGGGGEAFF. The CDR3 region has the DNA TGTGCCAGCAGCTTCGGGGGAGGCGGTGAAGCTTTCTTT.